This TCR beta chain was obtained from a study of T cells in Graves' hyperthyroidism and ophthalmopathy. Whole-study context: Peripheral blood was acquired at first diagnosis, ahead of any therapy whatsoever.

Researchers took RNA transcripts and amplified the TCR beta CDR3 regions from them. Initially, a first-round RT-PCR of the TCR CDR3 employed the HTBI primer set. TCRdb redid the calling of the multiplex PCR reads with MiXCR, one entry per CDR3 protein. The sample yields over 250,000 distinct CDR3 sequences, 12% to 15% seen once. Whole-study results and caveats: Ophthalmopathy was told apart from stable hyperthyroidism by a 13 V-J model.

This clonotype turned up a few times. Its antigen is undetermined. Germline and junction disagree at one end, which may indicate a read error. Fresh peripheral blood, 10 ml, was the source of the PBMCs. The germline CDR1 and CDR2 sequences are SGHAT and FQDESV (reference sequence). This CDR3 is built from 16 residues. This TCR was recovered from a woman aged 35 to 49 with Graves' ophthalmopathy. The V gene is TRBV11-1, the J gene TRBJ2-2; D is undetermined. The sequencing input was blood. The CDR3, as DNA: TGTACCAGCAGCTCACGGACCGAGTCGAACACCGGGGAGCTGTTTTTT. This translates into CTSSSRTESNTGELFF.